Each of the 2 T cell receptor beta chains below was sequenced from the same sample in a study of cytomegalovirus exposure and HLA in healthy donors. The PCR made use of 60 Vbeta and 13 Jbeta primers. TCRdb's table, derived via immunoSEQ multiplex PCR, lists solely in-frame clones and lacks some. Seen here are about 160,000 clones, 84% observed once, and the top ten hold under 6.5%. The sample comprised PBMCs. The receptors were gathered from a man over 45 in good health and CMV-seropositive.

The chain has TRBV19 and TRBJ2-2; 11 bases agree with TRBD1. Germline CDR1 is LNHDA and CDR2 is SQIVND (reference sequence). The CDR3 length is 17 residues. V lost 1 base to trimming and J lost 4 bases; unmatched junction nucleotides: 5. Here the CDR3 reads CASSIGKGQGATGELFF. The DNA for the CDR3 is TGTGCCAGTAGTATAGGGAAAGGACAGGGGGCCACCGGGGAGCTGTTTTTT.

This chain joins TRBV7-6 and TRBJ2-1, with 11 nucleotides matching TRBD2. CDR3 length: 15 residues. V gave up 3 bases and J gave up 7 bases; unmatched junction bases: 5. CDR1 and CDR2 (germline): SGHVS, FNYEAQ. Written as DNA, the CDR3 is TGTGCCAGCAGCTTTAGCGGGGGGGAGGTGAATGAGCAGTTCTTC. Translating gives CASSFSGGEVNEQFF. Combining the CDR3 with reference TRBV7-6 and TRBJ2-1 gives the whole variable domain GAGVSQSPRYKVTKRGQDVALRCDPISGHVSLYWYRQALGQGPEFLTYFNYEAQQDKSGLPNDRFSAERPEGSISTLTIQRTEQRDSAMYRCASSFSGGEVNEQFFGPGTRLTVL.